Listed here are 3 T cell receptor beta chains from one sample, sequenced in a study of brain T cells in children with intractable seizures. Clones were sequenced by immunoSEQ multiplex PCR, and TCRdb holds only the in-frame ones, with some missing. Of around 340,000 clones in the sample, roughly 93% were seen once. Noted time point: blood from clinic visit 5 months post-surgery; TSC patient then seizure free. The starting material was peripheral blood, obtained 4 to 6 months after surgery. The receptors were sampled from a boy in the first two years of life with tuberous sclerosis and intractable seizures.

The V and J genes are TRBV3-1 (or the pseudogene TRBV3-2) and TRBJ2-7; possibly TRBD1 for D (6 bases). The V and J ends lost 2 bases and 0 bases respectively, with 11 bases between them. CDR1 LGHDT and CDR2 YNNKEL come from the germline V gene (reference sequence). The CDR3 covers 15 residues. The CDR3 DNA reads TGTGCCAGCAGCCAATTAACAGGGAGCTCCTACGAGCAGTACTTC. Translated, it gives CASSQLTGSSYEQYF.

This CDR3 reads CASSSSRAYYEQYF. The CDR3 nucleotides are TGTGCCAGCAGCTCGAGCAGGGCATACTACGAGCAGTACTTC. The V gene is TRBV7-2, the J gene TRBJ2-7; D may be TRBD1 (5 bases). Trimming shortened V by 4 bases and J by 3 bases, and 13 bases separated the two germline ends. Germline-derived CDR1 and CDR2 are SGHTA and FQGNSA. The CDR3 is 14 residues long.

The chain is built from TRBV19 and TRBJ2-2; the D is unclear. Per germline, CDR1 LNHDA and CDR2 SQIVND (reference sequence). This CDR3 is 12 amino acids long. Trimming shortened V by 6 bases and J by 3 bases, and 5 bases separated the two germline ends. This CDR3 is CASRTYTGELFF. CDR3 sequence (DNA): TGTGCCAGTAGGACCTACACCGGGGAGCTGTTTTTT. Based on the CDR3 plus reference TRBV19 and TRBJ2-2, the full variable domain is DGGITQSPKYLFRKEGQNVTLSCEQNLNHDAMYWYRQDPGQGLRLIYYSQIVNDFQKGDIAEGYSVSREKKESFPLTVTSAQKNPTAFYLCASRTYTGELFFGEGSRLTVL.